This TCR beta chain was found in a study of beta chain features in type 1 diabetes. Study-wide findings and caveats: Insertions at VDJ junctions were less frequent in type 1 diabetes patients. These patients also deleted more nucleotides at the same junctions. TCRB CDR3 length was moderately but significantly reduced in all four CD4+ subsets of Type 1 diabetes patients.

Trimming cost V 5 bases and J 2 bases; bases outside gene matches: 8. CDR1 and CDR2 (germline): SGHAT, FQNNGV. This CDR3 is 15 amino acids long. Every bit of the isolated RNA underwent reverse transcription, so sequencing read expressed TCRB transcripts. Here immunoSEQ multiplex PCR was the method, and the copy in TCRdb shows in-frame clones only, minus some. In the table there are 280,000 or so clones, 15% of which are singletons. Only one heparinised blood draw was taken per donor, and its volume averaged around 100 mL. About this clone: Its matching antigen is unknown.

The source of this sequence is a man between 18 and 29 years old with type 1 diabetes. The V call is TRBV11-2, the J call TRBJ2-5; 7 bases map to TRBD1. The sequencing input was naive CD4+ T cells from blood. The CDR3 loop reads CASSPWTGQQETQYF. As DNA, the CDR3 is TGTGCCAGCAGCCCCTGGACGGGACAGCAAGAGACCCAGTACTTC.